A single sample gave rise to the 9 T cell receptor beta chains below, sequenced in a study of T-cell reconstitution after alpha-beta-depleted transplantation in children (dated by TCRdb to 2015 to 2016). Library creation used PCR. These reads were obtained on an Illumina HiSeq 2500. Molecular barcoding was employed in the preparation of TCR libraries, with unique molecular identifiers being used to normalize TCRbeta repertoire quantification. TCRdb reprocessing: public reads trimmed at Q25 with fastp, clones called with MiXCR, in-frame beta chains kept. Rows with one shared CDR3 protein collapse into an entry with the most common genes and DNA. The sample table contains 150,000 to 200,000 distinct CDR3 sequences; only one count was recorded for approximately 6.6% of them. The ten largest clones represent roughly 3% of the sample. Sequencing was performed on PBMCs from the stem cell graft donor, taken from the stem cell graft. The source is a human donor who donated a stem cell graft to a child with Wiskott-Aldrich syndrome.

This clonotype came up many times. The V call is TRBV5-1, the J call TRBJ2-3; D call uncertain. Germline values: CDR1 SGHRS, CDR2 YFSETQ. The CDR3 spans 13 residues. V was cut by 4 bases and J by 3 bases, with 9 bases left in between. CDR3 in amino acids: CASSDPATDTQYF. DNA of the CDR3: TGCGCCAGCAGCGACCCTGCAACAGATACGCAGTATTTT.

This clonotype has more than one count but fewer than ten. The rearrangement links TRBV13 to TRBJ2-1; TRBD2 agrees at 13 bases. J gave up 4 bases and V 4 bases, and 10 bases lay outside the gene matches. The CDR3 is 18 amino acids. CDR1 is PRHDT and CDR2 is FYEKMQ in the germline V gene (reference sequence). The chain's CDR3 is CASSSGTGGLAGYNEQFF. The DNA of the CDR3 is TGTGCCAGCAGCTCCGGGACAGGGGGACTAGCGGGGTACAATGAGCAGTTCTTC.

This clonotype was detected many times. The V gene is TRBV29-1, the J gene TRBJ2-7; TRBD1 matches 7 bases. In germline, CDR1 is SQVTM, CDR2 ANQGSEA. Unmatched junction bases numbered 13, after V lost 5 bases and J lost 6 bases. This CDR3 contains 14 residues. DNA for the CDR3: TGCAGCGTTAAAGGGACAGTCGGAGAGAGCGAGCAGTACTTC. Translating gives CSVKGTVGESEQYF.

Ten or more counts support this clonotype. This rearrangement joins TRBV7-2 to TRBJ2-3, with D possibly being TRBD2 (5 bases). Germline lookup yields CDR1 SGHTA and CDR2 FQGNSA. The CDR3 runs to 16 residues. Between the trimmed V and J ends, which lost 0 bases and 6 bases, there was a span of 16 bases. The CDR3 protein is CASSLATRGPRDTQYF. As DNA, the CDR3 is TGTGCCAGCAGCTTAGCTACCCGAGGGCCGAGGGATACGCAGTATTTT.

In this sample, this clonotype turned up a few times. The chain has TRBV20-1 and TRBJ1-2; D uncertain. The ends were cut back, 3 bases at V and 4 bases at J, with 9 bases in the middle. The germline gives CDR1 DFQATT, CDR2 SNEGSKA (reference sequence). The CDR3 sequence is 12 residues long. The CDR3 DNA reads TGCAGTGCTAGGCCGGACCCCTATGGCTACACCTTC. It translates to CSARPDPYGYTF.

For this clonotype: A much bigger clone sits one base away, suggesting this may be a read error. V gene TRBV20-1 combines with J gene TRBJ2-1, with TRBD2 matching 7 bases. There are 12 residues in the CDR3. Per the germline V gene, CDR1 is DFQATT and CDR2 is SNEGSKA (reference sequence). The ends lost 6 bases at V and 6 bases at J; junction bases unmatched: 5. CDR3 in DNA: TGCAGTGCCAACGGGGGGATCAATGAGCAGTTCTTC. Protein: CSANGGINEQFF.

This clonotype appeared a few times. CDR3 sequence: CASSLSTSRQSEQFF. The CDR3, as DNA: TGCGCCAGCAGCTTGTCAACTAGCCGGCAAAGTGAGCAGTTCTTC. The gene calls are TRBV5-1 and TRBJ2-1, with D perhaps TRBD2 (6 bases). V was cut by 1 base and J by 9 bases, with 17 bases left in between. There are 15 residues in the CDR3. Germline V gene data show CDR1 as SGHRS and CDR2 as YFSETQ.

This clonotype appeared many times. This chain links TRBV24-1 with TRBJ1-1; D gene uncertain. CDR1 KGHDR and CDR2 SFDVKD come from the germline V gene. V dropped 10 bases and J dropped 3 bases, with 14 bases sitting between them. This CDR3 has 13 residues. The CDR3 nucleotides read TGTGCCACTAGTATAGCCCGGGACACTGAAGCTTTCTTT. Its translation: CATSIARDTEAFF.

On this clonotype itself: At one end, the junction sequence differs from germline, possibly due to a read error. This rearrangement joins TRBV3-1 to TRBJ1-1; no clear D gene. Germline CDR1 is LGHDT and CDR2 is YNNKEL (reference sequence). The CDR3 consists of 12 residues. CDR3 sequence: CASSQEGADAFF. The CDR3 nucleotides are TGTGCCAGCAGCCAAGAGGGCGCTGATGCTTTCTTT. The whole variable domain, remainder taken from reference TRBV3-1 and TRBJ1-1, is DTAVSQTPKYLVTQMGNDKSIKCEQNLGHDTMYWYKQDSKKFLKIMFSYNNKELIINETVPNRFSPKSPDKAHLNLHINSLELGDSAVYFCASSQEGADAFFGQGTRLTVV.